This T cell receptor (beta chain) stems from a study of blood T cell repertoires in COVID-19. Whole-study context: COVID-19 samples, acute and convalescent, were from the United States, Italy and Spain. T cells, B-cell-depleted T cells, or PBMCs supplied cDNA or gDNA.

This clone occurred once. Per the original data handling: Reference gene primers were amplified, and this amplification served to estimate nucleated cell counts. Assay used: immunoSEQ multiplex PCR; TCRdb lists only in-frame clones, some missing. That table is the source of V, J and clone size, and D and trimming were worked out from the DNA. The table records roughly 160,000 clones, approximately 90% of them present only once. The CDR3 covers 16 residues. Germline V gene sequence: CDR1 SNHLY, CDR2 FYNNEI. Trimming left V 5 bases short and J 5 bases short, with 16 bases between. This receptor was obtained from a man in his 60s with acute or convalescent COVID-19. Sequenced material: peripheral blood. The rearrangement links TRBV2 to TRBJ1-6; weak D call: TRBD1 (5 bases). CDR3 residues: CASSWEGPRDNSPLHF. The CDR3 DNA is TGTGCCAGCAGTTGGGAGGGGCCGCGGGATAATTCACCCCTCCACTTT. The entire variable domain, with the rest obtained from reference TRBV2 and TRBJ1-6, is as follows: EPEVTQTPSHQVTQMGQEVILRCVPISNHLYFYWYRQILGQKVEFLVSFYNNEISEKSEIFDDQFSVERPDGSNFTLKIRSTKLEDSAMYFCASSWEGPRDNSPLHFGNGTRLTVT.